This T cell receptor beta chain was captured by sequencing in a study of CD8 T cells in ankylosing spondylitis. Findings and caveats of the study: Significant enrichment of disease-linked clones was reportedly seen in matched ankylosing spondylitis synovial fluid. Earlier authors reported some of these motif variants in reactive arthritis synovial fluid and blood. CD8+ disease-linked clones were present at relatively low frequencies in blood. Blood from ankylosing spondylitis patients appeared to carry a characteristic roughly eight-variant TCR beta motif.

This CDR3 contains 15 residues. The germline gives CDR1 SGHRS, CDR2 YFSETQ. V was pared by 3 bases and J by 0 bases, with 10 bases between. Regarding this clonotype: The antigen is undetermined.

Quantitative 5'-RACE with molecular barcodes produced the TCR beta libraries. TCRdb recomputed calls from the 5' RACE reads with MiXCR, one row per CDR3 protein. Here the sample spans about 420,000 distinct CDR3 sequences, approximately 20% being singletons. Sequencing input: blood, either unsorted or a sorted T cell fraction (not recorded which). The TCR was taken from a male donor with ankylosing spondylitis. This rearrangement joins TRBV5-1 to TRBJ1-3; no clear D gene. CDR3 in amino acids: CASSYDVRSGNTIYF. In DNA form, the CDR3 reads TGCGCCAGCAGCTACGACGTCCGCTCTGGAAACACCATATATTTT.